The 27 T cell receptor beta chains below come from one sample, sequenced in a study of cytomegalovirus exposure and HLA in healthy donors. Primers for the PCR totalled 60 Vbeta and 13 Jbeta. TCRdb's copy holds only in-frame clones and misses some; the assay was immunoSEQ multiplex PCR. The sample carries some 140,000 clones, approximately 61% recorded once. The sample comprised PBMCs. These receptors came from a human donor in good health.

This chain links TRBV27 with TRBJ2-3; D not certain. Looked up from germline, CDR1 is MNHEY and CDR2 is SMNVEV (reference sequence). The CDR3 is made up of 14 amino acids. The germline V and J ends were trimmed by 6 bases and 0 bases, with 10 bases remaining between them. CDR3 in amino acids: CASSPRVSTDTQYF. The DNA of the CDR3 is TGTGCCAGCAGCCCACGGGTTAGCACAGATACGCAGTATTTT.

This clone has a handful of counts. The CDR3 bases are TGCGCCAGCAGCCAATTGGAGGCCCCTCGGGGCGAGCAGTACTTC. Protein product: CASSQLEAPRGEQYF. The chain couples TRBV4-3 to TRBJ2-7; D may be TRBD2 (5 bases). The germline V gene encodes CDR1 LGHNA and CDR2 YSLEER. V lost 2 bases, J lost 6 bases, and 17 bases lay in between. The CDR3 sequence is 15 residues long.

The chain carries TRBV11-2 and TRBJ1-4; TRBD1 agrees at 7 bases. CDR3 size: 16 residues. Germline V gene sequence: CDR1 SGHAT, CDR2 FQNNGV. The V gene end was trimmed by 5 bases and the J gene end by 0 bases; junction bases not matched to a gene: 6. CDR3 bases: TGTGCCAGCAGCCTCGGACAGGCTACAACTAATGAAAAACTGTTTTTT. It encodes CASSLGQATTNEKLFF.

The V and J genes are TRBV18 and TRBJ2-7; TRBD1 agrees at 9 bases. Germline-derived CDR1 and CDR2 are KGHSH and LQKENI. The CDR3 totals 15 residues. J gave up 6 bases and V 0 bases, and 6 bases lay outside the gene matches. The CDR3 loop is CASSPPMGQGSEQYF. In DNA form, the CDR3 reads TGTGCCAGCTCACCACCGATGGGACAGGGATCCGAGCAGTACTTC.

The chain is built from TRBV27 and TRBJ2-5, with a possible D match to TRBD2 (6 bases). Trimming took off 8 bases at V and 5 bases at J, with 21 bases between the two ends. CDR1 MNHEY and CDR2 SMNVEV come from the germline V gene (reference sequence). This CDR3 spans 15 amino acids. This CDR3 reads CASRAAGKVWETQYF. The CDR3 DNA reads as TGTGCCAGCCGGGCGGCGGGGAAGGTCTGGGAGACCCAGTACTTC.

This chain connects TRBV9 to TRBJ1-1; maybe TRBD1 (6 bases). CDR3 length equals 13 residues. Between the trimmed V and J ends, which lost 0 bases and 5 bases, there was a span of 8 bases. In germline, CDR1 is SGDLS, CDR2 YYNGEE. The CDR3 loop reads CASSVEGGTEAFF. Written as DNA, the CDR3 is TGTGCCAGCAGCGTAGAAGGGGGTACTGAAGCTTTCTTT.

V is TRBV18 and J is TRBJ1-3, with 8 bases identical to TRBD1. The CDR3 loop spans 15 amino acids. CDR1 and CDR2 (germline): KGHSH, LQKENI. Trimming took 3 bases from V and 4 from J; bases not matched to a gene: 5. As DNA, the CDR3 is TGTGCCAGCTCACCTTACCGGGACAGGGGAAACACCATATATTTT. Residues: CASSPYRDRGNTIYF.

CDR3 DNA sequence: TGTGCCAGCAGTTACTCGAGTCGGGTTGGCGAGCAGTACTTC. Translating it yields CASSYSSRVGEQYF. This chain uses TRBV6-5 with TRBJ2-7, with D unclear. The CDR3 length is 14 residues. The V gene lost 0 bases and the J gene lost 6 bases, with 12 bases spanning the gap. Germline CDR1 MNHEY, CDR2 SVGAGI.

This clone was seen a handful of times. DNA for the CDR3: TGTGCCATCAGTGAGTCAGGGCAGGGGGCCGAGACCCAGTACTTC. This sequence encodes CAISESGQGAETQYF. The chain employs TRBV10-3 and TRBJ2-5, with 8 bases lining up with TRBD1. The trim removed 0 bases at V and 5 bases at J, leaving 5 bases unmatched. The CDR3 extends over 15 amino acids. Germline V CDR1 and CDR2: ENHRY, SYGVKD.

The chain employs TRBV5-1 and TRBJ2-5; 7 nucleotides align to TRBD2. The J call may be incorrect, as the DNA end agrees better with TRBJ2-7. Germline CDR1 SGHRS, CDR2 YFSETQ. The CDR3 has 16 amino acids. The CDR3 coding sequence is TGCGCCAGCAGCGGAAAAGCGGGAACCAGCTCTTACGAGCAGTACTTC. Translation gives CASSGKAGTSSYEQYF.

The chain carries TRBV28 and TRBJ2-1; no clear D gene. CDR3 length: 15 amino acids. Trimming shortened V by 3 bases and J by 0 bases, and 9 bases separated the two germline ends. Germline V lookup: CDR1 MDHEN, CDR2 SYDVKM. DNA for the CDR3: TGTGCCAGCAGTTTGACTTCTACCTCCTACAATGAGCAGTTCTTC. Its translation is CASSLTSTSYNEQFF.

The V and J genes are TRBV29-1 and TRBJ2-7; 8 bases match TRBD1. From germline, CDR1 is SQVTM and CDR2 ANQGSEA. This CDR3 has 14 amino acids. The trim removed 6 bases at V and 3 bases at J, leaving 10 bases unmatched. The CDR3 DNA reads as TGCAGCGTAACTCAGGGGGCGAGGCTCTACGAGCAGTACTTC. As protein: CSVTQGARLYEQYF.

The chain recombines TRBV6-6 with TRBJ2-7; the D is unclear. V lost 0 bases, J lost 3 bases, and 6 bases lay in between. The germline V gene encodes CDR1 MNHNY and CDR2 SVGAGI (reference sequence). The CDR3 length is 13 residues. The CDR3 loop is CASSYSSSYEQYF. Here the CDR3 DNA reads TGTGCCAGCAGTTACTCATCCAGCTACGAGCAGTACTTC.

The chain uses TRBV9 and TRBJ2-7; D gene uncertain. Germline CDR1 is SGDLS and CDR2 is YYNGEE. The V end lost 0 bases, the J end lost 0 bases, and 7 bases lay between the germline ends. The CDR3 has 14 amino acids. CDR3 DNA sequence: TGTGCCAGCAGCGTAGCGGAGAGCTCCTACGAGCAGTACTTC. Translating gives CASSVAESSYEQYF.

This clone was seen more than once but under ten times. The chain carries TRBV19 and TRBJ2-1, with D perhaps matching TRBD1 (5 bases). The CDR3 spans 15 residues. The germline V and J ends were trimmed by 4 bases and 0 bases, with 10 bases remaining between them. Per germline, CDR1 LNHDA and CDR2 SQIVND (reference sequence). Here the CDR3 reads CASSSQGGSYNEQFF. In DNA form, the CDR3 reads TGTGCCAGTAGTAGCCAGGGTGGCTCCTACAATGAGCAGTTCTTC.

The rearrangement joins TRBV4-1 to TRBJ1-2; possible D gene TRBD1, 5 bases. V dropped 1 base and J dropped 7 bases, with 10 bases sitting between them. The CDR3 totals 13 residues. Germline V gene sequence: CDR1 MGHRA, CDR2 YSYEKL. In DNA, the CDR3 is TGCGCCAGCAGCCAAGTAGGGGCAATTGGCTACACCTTC. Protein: CASSQVGAIGYTF.

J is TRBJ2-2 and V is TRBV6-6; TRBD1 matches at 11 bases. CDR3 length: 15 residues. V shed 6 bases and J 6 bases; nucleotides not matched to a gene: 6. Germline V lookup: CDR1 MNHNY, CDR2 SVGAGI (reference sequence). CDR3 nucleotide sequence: TGTGCCAGCAGGCCCGGGACAGGGGGTTCCGGGGAGCTGTTTTTT. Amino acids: CASRPGTGGSGELFF.

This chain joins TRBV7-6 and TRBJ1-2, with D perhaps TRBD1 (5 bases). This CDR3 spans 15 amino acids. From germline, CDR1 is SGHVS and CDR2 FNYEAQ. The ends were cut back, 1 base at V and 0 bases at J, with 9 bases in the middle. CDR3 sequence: CASSLGGGANYGYTF. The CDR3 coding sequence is TGTGCCAGCAGCTTAGGGGGGGGAGCTAACTATGGCTACACCTTC.

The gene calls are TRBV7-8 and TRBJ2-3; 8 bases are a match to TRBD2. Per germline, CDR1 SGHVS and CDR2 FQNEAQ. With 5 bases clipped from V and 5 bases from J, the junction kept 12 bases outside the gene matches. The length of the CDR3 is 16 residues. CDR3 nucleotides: TGTGCCAGCAGCGCCGGGAGGGCCGCTCTTTTAGATACGCAGTATTTT. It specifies CASSAGRAALLDTQYF.

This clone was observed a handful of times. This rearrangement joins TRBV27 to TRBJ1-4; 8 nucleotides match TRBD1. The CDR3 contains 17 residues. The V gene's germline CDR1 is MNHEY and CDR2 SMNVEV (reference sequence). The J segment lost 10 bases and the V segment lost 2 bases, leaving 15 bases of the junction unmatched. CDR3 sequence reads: CASSLQRQGSGSGKLFF. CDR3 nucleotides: TGTGCCAGCAGTTTACAGAGACAGGGGTCTGGCTCAGGAAAACTGTTTTTT.

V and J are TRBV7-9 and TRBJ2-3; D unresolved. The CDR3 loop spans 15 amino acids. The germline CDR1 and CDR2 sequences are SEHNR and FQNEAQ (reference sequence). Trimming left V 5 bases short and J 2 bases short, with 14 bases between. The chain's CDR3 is CASSPTRGDTDTQYF. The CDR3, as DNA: TGTGCCAGCAGCCCTACCCGCGGAGACACAGATACGCAGTATTTT. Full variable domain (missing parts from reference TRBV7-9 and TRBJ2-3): DTGVSQNPRHKITKRGQNVTFRCDPISEHNRLYWYRQTLGQGPEFLTYFQNEAQLEKSRLLSDRFSAERPKGSFSTLEIQRTEQGDSAMYLCASSPTRGDTDTQYFGPGTRLTVL.

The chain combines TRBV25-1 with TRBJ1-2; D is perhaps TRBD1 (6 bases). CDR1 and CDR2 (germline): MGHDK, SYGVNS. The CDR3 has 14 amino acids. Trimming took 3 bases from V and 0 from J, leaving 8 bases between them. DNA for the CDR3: TGTGCCAGCAGTGACAGGGGCTCTAACTATGGCTACACCTTC. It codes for CASSDRGSNYGYTF.

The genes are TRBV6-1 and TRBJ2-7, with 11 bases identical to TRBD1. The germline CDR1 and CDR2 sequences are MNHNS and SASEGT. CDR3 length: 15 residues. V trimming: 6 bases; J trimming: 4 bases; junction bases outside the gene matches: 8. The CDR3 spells CASRATGQGVYEQYF. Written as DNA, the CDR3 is TGTGCCAGCAGGGCTACGGGACAGGGGGTTTACGAGCAGTACTTC.

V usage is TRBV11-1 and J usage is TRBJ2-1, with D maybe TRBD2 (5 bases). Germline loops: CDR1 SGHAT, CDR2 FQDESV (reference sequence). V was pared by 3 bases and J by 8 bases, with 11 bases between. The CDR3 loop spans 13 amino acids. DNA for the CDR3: TGTGCCAGCAGCTTTCGAGGGAGCGATGAGCAGTTCTTC. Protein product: CASSFRGSDEQFF.

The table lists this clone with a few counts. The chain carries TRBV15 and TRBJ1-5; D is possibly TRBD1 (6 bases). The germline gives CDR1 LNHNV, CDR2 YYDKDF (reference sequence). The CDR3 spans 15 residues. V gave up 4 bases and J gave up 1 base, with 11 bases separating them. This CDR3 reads CATSKRQESNQPQHF. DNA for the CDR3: TGTGCCACCAGCAAGAGACAGGAGAGCAATCAGCCCCAGCATTTT.

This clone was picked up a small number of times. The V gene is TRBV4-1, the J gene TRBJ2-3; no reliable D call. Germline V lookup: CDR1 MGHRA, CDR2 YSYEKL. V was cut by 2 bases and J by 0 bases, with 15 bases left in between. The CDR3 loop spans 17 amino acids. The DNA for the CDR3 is TGCGCCAGCAGCCAACTCCACTCTGCTGCTAGCACAGATACGCAGTATTTT. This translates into CASSQLHSAASTDTQYF.

CDR3 sequence reads: CASSFTFGLALDTQYF. CDR3 nucleotides: TGCGCCAGCAGCTTCACTTTCGGGCTAGCTTTAGATACGCAGTATTTT. The chain recombines TRBV5-1 with TRBJ2-3, with D possibly TRBD2 on 5 matching bases. Trimming cost V 2 bases and J 5 bases, with 18 bases left between them. This CDR3 region has 16 residues. Germline CDR1 and CDR2: SGHRS and YFSETQ.